The next 20 T cell receptor beta chains were all read from a single sample in a study of blood T cell repertoires in COVID-19. Data came from immunoSEQ multiplex PCR; TCRdb stores just in-frame clones and leaves some out. The table records about 110,000 clones, under 85% of them present only once. The sequenced material came from peripheral blood. These receptors were obtained from a woman in her sixties with acute or convalescent COVID-19.

The gene calls are TRBV5-1 and TRBJ2-1; 13 bases fit TRBD2. Germline CDR1 is SGHRS and CDR2 is YFSETQ. The CDR3 has 17 amino acids. Trimming cost V 1 base and J 8 bases; bases outside gene matches: 9. The CDR3: CASSLPGTSGTFYEQFF. The CDR3 nucleotides read TGCGCCAGCAGCTTGCCCGGGACTAGCGGGACATTTTATGAGCAGTTCTTC. Full variable domain (missing parts from reference TRBV5-1 and TRBJ2-1): KAGVTQTPRYLIKTRGQQVTLSCSPISGHRSVSWYQQTPGQGLQFLFEYFSETQRNKGNFPGRFSGRQFSNSRSEMNVSTLELGDSALYLCASSLPGTSGTFYEQFFGPGTRLTVL.

The chain has TRBV2 and TRBJ1-6; D is unclear. V was clipped by 6 bases and J by 0 bases, with 9 bases between them. The CDR3 runs to 15 residues. Germline CDR1 is SNHLY and CDR2 is FYNNEI. This CDR3 is CASSKASSYNSPLHF. In DNA, the CDR3 is TGTGCCAGCAGCAAGGCTAGCTCCTATAATTCACCCCTCCACTTT.

The rearrangement joins TRBV19 to TRBJ1-5, with D unclear. This CDR3 is built from 15 residues. V shed 1 base and J shed 0 bases, with 7 bases lying between them. Germline lookup yields CDR1 LNHDA and CDR2 SQIVND (reference sequence). The CDR3 protein is CASSIASGSNQPQHF. In DNA, the CDR3 is TGTGCCAGTAGTATAGCTAGTGGTAGCAATCAGCCCCAGCATTTT.

V and J are TRBV5-1 and TRBJ2-2; D is perhaps TRBD2 (5 bases). The CDR3 consists of 13 residues. Germline V lookup: CDR1 SGHRS, CDR2 YFSETQ. V lost 3 bases and J lost 4, with 7 bases in between. The CDR3 coding sequence is TGCGCCAGCAGCTCGGACTTCACCGGGGAGCTGTTTTTT. Amino acid sequence: CASSSDFTGELFF.

The chain carries TRBV4-1 and TRBJ1-5, with 7 bases lining up with TRBD1. The CDR3 runs to 17 residues. J was trimmed by 0 bases and V by 10 bases; bases with no gene match: 15. Germline V gene lookup returns CDR1 MGHRA and CDR2 YSYEKL. CDR3 in amino acids: CATENHTGALSNQPQHF. The CDR3 nucleotides are TGCGCCACGGAGAACCATACAGGGGCGCTTAGCAATCAGCCCCAGCATTTT.

The chain couples TRBV20-1 to TRBJ2-5; maybe TRBD2 (6 bases). Germline V gene lookup returns CDR1 DFQATT and CDR2 SNEGSKA (reference sequence). The V end lost 5 bases, the J end lost 5 bases, and 9 bases lay between the germline ends. CDR3 length: 11 residues. The CDR3 nucleotides read TGCAGTGCTCTAGGGAGGGAGACCCAGTACTTC. Protein sequence: CSALGRETQYF.

The genes are TRBV7-9 and TRBJ1-1; weak D call: TRBD1 (5 bases). This CDR3 spans 17 amino acids. The V end was cut by 1 base, the J end by 4 bases, with 19 bases between. In germline, CDR1 is SEHNR, CDR2 FQNEAQ (reference sequence). The CDR3 loop is CASSLGLPGRVATEAFF. In DNA form, the CDR3 reads TGTGCCAGCAGCTTAGGGTTGCCTGGCAGGGTTGCCACTGAAGCTTTCTTT.

The J gene is TRBJ2-3, the V gene TRBV7-9; 10 nucleotides line up with TRBD2. Trimming took 1 base from V and 9 from J; bases not matched to a gene: 16. The CDR3 runs to 18 residues. CDR1 and CDR2 (germline): SEHNR, FQNEAQ (reference sequence). The CDR3 nucleotides are TGTGCCAGCAGCTTAGACCTAGCGGGGGTATTTTGGGTGGACACGCAGTATTTT. Translated, it gives CASSLDLAGVFWVDTQYF.

CDR3 in amino acids: CASSYAPRSSNEQFF. The CDR3 DNA sequence: TGTGCCAGCAGTTACGCCCCTAGGAGTTCGAATGAGCAGTTCTTC. The V gene is TRBV6-5, the J gene TRBJ2-1; D call uncertain. CDR1 and CDR2 from the germline V gene are MNHEY and SVGAGI. This CDR3 region has 15 residues. V shed 2 bases and J shed 7 bases, with 15 bases lying between them.

A single count supports this clone. This rearrangement joins TRBV28 to TRBJ2-1; TRBD1 matches 10 bases. Germline CDR1 reads MDHEN; CDR2 reads SYDVKM. CDR3 length equals 12 residues. The J segment lost 15 bases and the V segment lost 8 bases, leaving 10 bases of the junction unmatched. The CDR3 loop reads CASRTPGTGAFF. The DNA of the CDR3 is TGTGCCAGCCGAACCCCCGGGACAGGGGCGTTCTTC.

The chain joins TRBV3-1 (or the pseudogene TRBV3-2) to TRBJ1-1; D unclear. The germline V gene has CDR1 LGHDT and CDR2 YNNKEL (reference sequence). The CDR3 covers 11 residues. The germline V and J ends were trimmed by 5 bases and 10 bases, with 11 bases remaining between them. CDR3 residues: CASSTELGAFF. The CDR3 coding sequence is TGTGCCAGCAGCACTGAACTCGGAGCTTTCTTT.

V usage is TRBV6-6 and J usage is TRBJ1-4; D unresolved. The CDR3 consists of 16 residues. The germline gives CDR1 MNHNY, CDR2 SVGAGI (reference sequence). V lost 1 base, J lost 8 bases, and 17 bases lay in between. In nucleotides, the CDR3 is TGTGCCAGCAGTTACTATTTTATCGGGGAAGGAGAAAAACTGTTTTTT. It translates to CASSYYFIGEGEKLFF.

The chain joins TRBV5-1 to TRBJ1-1, with D tentatively TRBD1 (6 bases). This CDR3 is built from 15 residues. CDR1 is SGHRS and CDR2 is YFSETQ in the germline V gene. V was clipped by 2 bases and J by 4 bases, with 15 bases between them. CDR3 protein: CASSFNRDGGTEAFF. CDR3 DNA sequence: TGCGCCAGCAGCTTTAACAGGGATGGCGGCACTGAAGCTTTCTTT. The whole variable domain, filled in from reference TRBV5-1 and TRBJ1-1, reads KAGVTQTPRYLIKTRGQQVTLSCSPISGHRSVSWYQQTPGQGLQFLFEYFSETQRNKGNFPGRFSGRQFSNSRSEMNVSTLELGDSALYLCASSFNRDGGTEAFFGQGTRLTVV.

The chain links TRBV5-1 to TRBJ1-1, with 7 bases lining up with TRBD1. The germline gives CDR1 SGHRS, CDR2 YFSETQ. The junction had 8 bases not matched to a gene; V was cut back by 0 bases and J by 0 bases. This CDR3 is 17 amino acids long. In nucleotides, the CDR3 is TGCGCCAGCAGCTTGGCTTATGCAGGGGGTTTGAACACTGAAGCTTTCTTT. Amino acids: CASSLAYAGGLNTEAFF.

The chain employs TRBV5-1 and TRBJ2-7; D gene unclear. V was clipped by 1 base and J by 0 bases, with 8 bases between them. Germline V gene lookup returns CDR1 SGHRS and CDR2 YFSETQ. CDR3 length equals 14 residues. CDR3 protein: CASSLLVSSYEQYF. In DNA, the CDR3 is TGCGCCAGCAGCTTGCTAGTGAGCTCCTACGAGCAGTACTTC.

The chain carries TRBV3-1 (or the pseudogene TRBV3-2) and TRBJ1-2; D ambiguous. V lost 2 bases and J lost 8, with 9 bases in between. This CDR3 region has 12 residues. In germline, CDR1 is LGHDT, CDR2 YNNKEL (reference sequence). CDR3 DNA: TGTGCCAGCAGCCAAATTAAGAGGGGCTACACCTTC. It specifies CASSQIKRGYTF.

V usage is TRBV5-1 and J usage is TRBJ1-1; TRBD1 is a possible D gene (6 bases). Between the trimmed V and J ends, which lost 4 bases and 4 bases, there was a span of 14 bases. The CDR3 length is 14 residues. Germline CDR1 is SGHRS and CDR2 is YFSETQ. CDR3 loop: CASSAEQGGTEAFF. CDR3 sequence (DNA): TGCGCCAGCAGCGCGGAACAGGGCGGCACTGAAGCTTTCTTT. Using reference TRBV5-1 and TRBJ1-1 for the parts outside the CDR3, the full variable domain is KAGVTQTPRYLIKTRGQQVTLSCSPISGHRSVSWYQQTPGQGLQFLFEYFSETQRNKGNFPGRFSGRQFSNSRSEMNVSTLELGDSALYLCASSAEQGGTEAFFGQGTRLTVV.

The chain recombines TRBV20-1 with TRBJ2-5, with D tentatively TRBD2 (7 bases). Trimming shortened V by 6 bases and J by 4 bases, and 9 bases separated the two germline ends. The CDR3 covers 11 residues. Germline V gene sequence: CDR1 DFQATT, CDR2 SNEGSKA (reference sequence). CDR3 nucleotides: TGCAGTGCGGGGGGGGCAGAGACCCAGTACTTC. Its protein product is CSAGGAETQYF.

The V call is TRBV7-9, the J call TRBJ2-1, with D possibly matching TRBD1 (7 bases). The CDR3 is made up of 12 amino acids. Trimming took 5 bases from V and 12 from J, leaving 14 bases between them. The germline CDR1 and CDR2 sequences are SEHNR and FQNEAQ (reference sequence). CDR3 protein: CASSQQGTRQFF. In DNA, the CDR3 is TGTGCCAGCAGCCAACAGGGGACTCGGCAGTTCTTC.

The CDR3 DNA reads TGTGCCAGCAGTTCCATAGCGGGAGCACGGCGAACAGATACGCAGTATTTT. This codes for CASSSIAGARRTDTQYF. This chain links TRBV27 with TRBJ2-3; 9 nucleotides match TRBD2. The CDR3 contains 17 residues. The ends lost 4 bases at V and 3 bases at J; junction bases unmatched: 11. Germline CDR1 reads MNHEY; CDR2 reads SMNVEV (reference sequence).